The 9 T cell receptor beta chains listed next were all sequenced from one sample in a study of cytomegalovirus exposure and HLA in healthy donors. Method: immunoSEQ multiplex PCR; TCRdb's copy keeps in-frame clones and lacks some. The data show about 260,000 clones, with roughly 91% seen just once and 3.1% held by the top ten. The sample consisted of PBMCs. Receptors originate from a woman in her 30s in good health and CMV-seronegative.

The rearrangement joins TRBV5-4 to TRBJ1-1; the D is unclear. The germline V gene encodes CDR1 SGHNT and CDR2 YYREEE (reference sequence). This CDR3 is 13 amino acids long. Trimming took 1 base from V and 4 from J, leaving 8 bases between them. CDR3 in DNA: TGTGCCAGCAGCTTGTCTCGGGGCACTGAAGCTTTCTTT. Translated, it gives CASSLSRGTEAFF.

This clone was picked up one time. The chain has TRBV28 and TRBJ1-4; D is unresolved. CDR1 and CDR2 (germline): MDHEN, SYDVKM. Deletions cut 1 base from V and 8 bases from J, with 14 bases between. The CDR3 length is 15 residues. The CDR3: CASSLFGRVPEKLFF. CDR3 coding DNA: TGTGCCAGCAGTTTATTCGGGAGGGTTCCGGAAAAACTGTTTTTT. Complete variable domain (other parts from reference TRBV28 and TRBJ1-4): DVKVTQSSRYLVKRTGEKVFLECVQDMDHENMFWYRQDPGLGLRLIYFSYDVKMKEKGDIPEGYSVSREKKERFSLILESASTNQTSMYLCASSLFGRVPEKLFFGSGTQLSVL.

The gene calls are TRBV29-1 and TRBJ2-1, with 14 bases identical to TRBD2. There are 18 residues in the CDR3. Germline CDR1 is SQVTM and CDR2 is ANQGSEA. V lost 6 bases to trimming and J lost 0 bases; unmatched junction nucleotides: 10. CDR3 sequence (DNA): TGCAGCGTCTGGACTGGGACTAGCGGGGGAGTCTCCTACAATGAGCAGTTCTTC. Its translation: CSVWTGTSGGVSYNEQFF.

J is TRBJ2-5 and V is TRBV7-5; the table's D call, TRBD2, was not checked against the DNA. TRBV7-5 has pseudogene status. CDR3 length equals 20 residues. DNA for the CDR3: TGTGCCAGAAGCTTAAAAAGGTATGTAGGGCAGCGAAGCGGCCAAGAGACCCAGTACTTC. Amino acids: CARSLKRYVGQRSGQETQYF.

V usage is TRBV7-2 and J usage is TRBJ2-1; 11 bases are a match to TRBD2. Per germline, CDR1 SGHTA and CDR2 FQGNSA. This CDR3 has 17 residues. Unmatched junction bases numbered 3, after V lost 2 bases and J lost 0 bases. CDR3 residues: CASSLPTSGSSYNEQFF. CDR3 DNA sequence: TGTGCCAGCAGCTTACCCACTAGCGGGAGCTCCTACAATGAGCAGTTCTTC. The variable domain in full, completed from reference TRBV7-2 and TRBJ2-1, reads GAGVSQSPSNKVTEKGKDVELRCDPISGHTALYWYRQSLGQGLEFLIYFQGNSAPDKSGLPSDRFSAERTGGSVSTLTIQRTQQEDSAVYLCASSLPTSGSSYNEQFFGPGTRLTVL.

The chain has TRBV6-6 and TRBJ2-7; 12 positions match TRBD2. J lost 2 bases, V lost 6 bases, and 5 bases had no gene match. The CDR3 is made up of 15 amino acids. Germline assignment: CDR1 MNHNY and CDR2 SVGAGI (reference sequence). For the CDR3, the DNA is TGTGCCAGCAGGTCCGGGACTAGCGGGCCCTACGAGCAGTACTTC. Translating it yields CASRSGTSGPYEQYF.

The chain couples TRBV28 to TRBJ2-5; a weak D match, TRBD2 (6 bases). Trimming took 8 bases from V and 5 from J, leaving 12 bases between them. CDR3 length: 12 residues. CDR1 is MDHEN, CDR2 SYDVKM, per germline. The CDR3 loop reads CASGDFRETQYF. The DNA of the CDR3 is TGTGCCAGCGGGGACTTCCGGGAGACCCAGTACTTC. Looking up the rest from reference TRBV28 and TRBJ2-5 gives the full variable domain: DVKVTQSSRYLVKRTGEKVFLECVQDMDHENMFWYRQDPGLGLRLIYFSYDVKMKEKGDIPEGYSVSREKKERFSLILESASTNQTSMYLCASGDFRETQYFGPGTRLLVL.

The CDR3 protein is CASSLEGGRNQPQHF. The CDR3, as DNA: TGCGCCAGCAGCTTGGAGGGGGGACGCAATCAGCCCCAGCATTTT. The gene calls are TRBV5-1 and TRBJ1-5; D possibly corresponds to TRBD1 (6 bases). V was trimmed by 0 bases and J by 2 bases, leaving 9 bases between them. The CDR3 is made up of 15 amino acids. Germline CDR1 is SGHRS and CDR2 is YFSETQ.

The chain has TRBV11-2 and TRBJ2-2, with 7 bases lining up with TRBD1. The CDR3 contains 15 residues. Per the germline V gene, CDR1 is SGHAT and CDR2 is FQNNGV. V shed 2 bases, J shed 5 bases, and the junction held 5 bases outside the gene matches. CDR3 loop: CASSLSDRTTGELFF. Here the CDR3 DNA reads TGTGCCAGCAGCTTATCGGACAGGACTACCGGGGAGCTGTTTTTT.